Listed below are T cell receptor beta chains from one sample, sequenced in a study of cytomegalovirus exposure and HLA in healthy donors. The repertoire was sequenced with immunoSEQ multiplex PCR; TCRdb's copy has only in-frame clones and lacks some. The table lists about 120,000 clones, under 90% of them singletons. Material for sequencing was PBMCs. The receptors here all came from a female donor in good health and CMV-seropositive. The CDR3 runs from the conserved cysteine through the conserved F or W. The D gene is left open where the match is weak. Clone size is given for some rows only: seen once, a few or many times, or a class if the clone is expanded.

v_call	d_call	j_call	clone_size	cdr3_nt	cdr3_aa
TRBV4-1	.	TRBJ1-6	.	TGCGCCAGCAGCCATCGAATGCCAGGGGAAAGTAATTCACCCCTCCACTTT	CASSHRMPGESNSPLHF
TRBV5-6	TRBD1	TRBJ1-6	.	TGTGCCAGCAGCTTCCGGACAGGGGTCTCGATCTATAATTCACCCCTCCACTTT	CASSFRTGVSIYNSPLHF
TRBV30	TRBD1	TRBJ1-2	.	TGTGCCTGGAGATCACAGGGGTATGGCTACACCTTC	CAWRSQGYGYTF
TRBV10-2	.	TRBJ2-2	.	TGCGCCAGCAGTGAGTCGGCGGGGGCCGACACCGGGGAGCTGTTTTTT	CASSESAGADTGELFF
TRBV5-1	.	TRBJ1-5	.	TGCGCCAGCAGCTGGGGGGGGCAGAACAATCAGCCCCAGCATTTT	CASSWGGQNNQPQHF
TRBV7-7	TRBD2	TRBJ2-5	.	TGTGCCAGCAGCTTAGGGTCTAGCGGGGGTGAGACCCAGTACTTC	CASSLGSSGGETQYF
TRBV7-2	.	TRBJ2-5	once	TGTGCCAGCAGCTTAGCACAGGGCCAGGAGTACTTC	CASSLAQGQEYF
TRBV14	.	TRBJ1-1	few	TGTGCCAGCAGCCAATTGGGGGGCACTGAAGCTTTCTTT	CASSQLGGTEAFF
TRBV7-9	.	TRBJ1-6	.	TGTGCCAGCAGCCTCGGACAGAGCAATTCACCCCTCCACTTT	CASSLGQSNSPLHF
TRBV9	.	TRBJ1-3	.	TGTGCCAGCAGTTACCTGGGGGGGTTCTCTGGAAACACCATATATTTT	CASSYLGGFSGNTIYF
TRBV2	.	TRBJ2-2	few	TGTGCCAGCAGTCCTAAGACAGGAACGAACACCGGGGAGCTGTTTTTT	CASSPKTGTNTGELFF
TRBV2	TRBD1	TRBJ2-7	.	TGTGCCAGCAGGATGACAGGGAGCTTGGGGGAGCAGTACTTC	CASRMTGSLGEQYF
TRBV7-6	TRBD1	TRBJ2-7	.	TGTGCCAGCAGCTCTTACCGCCAACAGGGGGCTGAGCAGTACTTC	CASSSYRQQGAEQYF
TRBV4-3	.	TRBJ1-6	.	TGCGCCAGCAGCCAATCCACGGGTTATAATTCACCCCTCCACTTT	CASSQSTGYNSPLHF
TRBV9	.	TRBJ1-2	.	TGTGCCAGCAGCGAGGGGATCCTTAACTATGGCTACACCTTC	CASSEGILNYGYTF
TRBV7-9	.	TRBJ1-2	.	TGTGCCAGCAGCAGCGAGGGCGGCTACACCTTC	CASSSEGGYTF
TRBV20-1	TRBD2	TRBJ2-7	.	TGCGGAGCGGGGGAATCCTACGAGCAGTACTTC	CGAGESYEQYF
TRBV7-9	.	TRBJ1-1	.	TGTGCCAGCAGCGTGGACAGTGCGGGAGATGAAGCTTTCTTT	CASSVDSAGDEAFF
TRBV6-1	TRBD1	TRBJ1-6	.	TGTGCCAGCAGTCCGGGACAGGGAGACACACCCCTCCACTTT	CASSPGQGDTPLHF
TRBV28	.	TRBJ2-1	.	TGTGCCAGCAGTTTGTACACAGGGTACAATGAGCAGTTCTTC	CASSLYTGYNEQFF
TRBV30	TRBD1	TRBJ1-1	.	TGTGCCTGGAGCGCGGGGACAGGGACTGAAGCTTTCTTT	CAWSAGTGTEAFF
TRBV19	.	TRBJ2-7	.	TGTGCCAGTAGAGCCCGCGGGGCCTACGAGCAGTACTTC	CASRARGAYEQYF
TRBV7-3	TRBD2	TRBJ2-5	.	TGTGCCAGCAGCTTAACAGGACTAGCGGAAGAGACCCAGTACTTC	CASSLTGLAEETQYF
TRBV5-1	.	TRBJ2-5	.	TGCGCCAGCAGCCCGATCGGGGGGCAGACCCAGTACTTC	CASSPIGGQTQYF
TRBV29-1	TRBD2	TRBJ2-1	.	TGCAGCGTACCCGGGACTAGCGGGGGGGCCTACAATGAGCAGTTCTTC	CSVPGTSGGAYNEQFF
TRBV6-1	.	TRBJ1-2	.	TGTGCCAGCAGTGAAGGGGGGGTTTACCTCCTCTATGGCTACACCTTC	CASSEGGVYLLYGYTF
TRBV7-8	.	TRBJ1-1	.	TGTGCCAGCAGCCCTCTGGGCGACAAGCCGAACACTGAAGCTTTCTTT	CASSPLGDKPNTEAFF
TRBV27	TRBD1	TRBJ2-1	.	TGTGCCAGCCGGACAGGGGCCACCAATGAGCAGTTCTTC	CASRTGATNEQFF
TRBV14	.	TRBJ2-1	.	TGTGCCAGCAGCCTGCGGGGTGAAGGTGAGCAGTTCTTC	CASSLRGEGEQFF
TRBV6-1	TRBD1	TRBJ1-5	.	TGTGCCAGCAGTGGACAGGGATGGCAGGGCAATCAGCCCCAGCATTTT	CASSGQGWQGNQPQHF
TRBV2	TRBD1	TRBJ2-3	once	TGTGCCAGCAGTGAGAGACAGGGGCTTGCGAAGACAGATACGCAGTATTTT	CASSERQGLAKTDTQYF